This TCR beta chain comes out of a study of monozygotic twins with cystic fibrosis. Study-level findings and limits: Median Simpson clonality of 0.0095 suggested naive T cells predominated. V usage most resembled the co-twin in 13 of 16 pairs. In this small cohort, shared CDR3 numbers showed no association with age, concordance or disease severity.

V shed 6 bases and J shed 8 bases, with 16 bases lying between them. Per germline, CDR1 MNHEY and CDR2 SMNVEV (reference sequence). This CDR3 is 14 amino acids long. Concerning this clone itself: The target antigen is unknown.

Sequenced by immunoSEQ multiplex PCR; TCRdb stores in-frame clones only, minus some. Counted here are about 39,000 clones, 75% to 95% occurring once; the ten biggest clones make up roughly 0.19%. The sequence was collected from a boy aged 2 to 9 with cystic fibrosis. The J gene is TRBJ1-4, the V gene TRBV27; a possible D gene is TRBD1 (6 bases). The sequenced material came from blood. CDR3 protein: CASRRLGAGEKLFF. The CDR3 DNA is TGTGCCAGCAGGCGTCTGGGGGCGGGGGAAAAACTGTTTTTT.